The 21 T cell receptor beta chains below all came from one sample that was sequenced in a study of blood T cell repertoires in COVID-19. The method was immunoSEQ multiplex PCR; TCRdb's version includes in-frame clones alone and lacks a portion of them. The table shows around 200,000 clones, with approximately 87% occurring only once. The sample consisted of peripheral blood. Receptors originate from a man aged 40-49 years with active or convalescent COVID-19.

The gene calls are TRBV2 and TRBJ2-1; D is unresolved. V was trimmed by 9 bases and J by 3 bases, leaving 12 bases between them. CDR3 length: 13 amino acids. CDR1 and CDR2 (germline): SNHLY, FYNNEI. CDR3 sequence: CASSIRSYNEQFF. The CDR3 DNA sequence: TGTGCCAGTTCCATAAGGAGCTACAATGAGCAGTTCTTC.

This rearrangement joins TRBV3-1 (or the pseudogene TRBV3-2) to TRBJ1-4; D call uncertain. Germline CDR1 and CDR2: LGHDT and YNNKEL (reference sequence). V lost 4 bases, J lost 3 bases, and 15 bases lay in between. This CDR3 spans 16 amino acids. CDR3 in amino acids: CASSRRVSASNEKLFF. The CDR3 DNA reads TGTGCCAGCAGCCGAAGAGTAAGCGCTTCTAATGAAAAACTGTTTTTT.

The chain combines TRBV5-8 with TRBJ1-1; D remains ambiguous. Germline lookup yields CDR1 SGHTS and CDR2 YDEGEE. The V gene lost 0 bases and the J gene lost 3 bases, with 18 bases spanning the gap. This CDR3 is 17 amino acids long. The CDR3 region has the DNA TGTGCCAGCAGCTTGGGCCCCAATACTATATTGGACACTGAAGCTTTCTTT. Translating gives CASSLGPNTILDTEAFF. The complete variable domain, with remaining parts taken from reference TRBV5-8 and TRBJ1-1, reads EAGVTQSPTHLIKTRGQQATLRCSPISGHTSVYWYQQALGLGLQFLLWYDEGEERNRGNFPPRFSGRQFPNYSSELNVNALELEDSALYLCASSLGPNTILDTEAFFGQGTRLTVV.

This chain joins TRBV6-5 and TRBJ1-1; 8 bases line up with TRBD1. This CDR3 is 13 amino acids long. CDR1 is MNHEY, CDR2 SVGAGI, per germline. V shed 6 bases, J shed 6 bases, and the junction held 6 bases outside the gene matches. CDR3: CASRLGTGSEAFF. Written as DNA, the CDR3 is TGTGCCAGCAGATTAGGGACAGGTTCTGAAGCTTTCTTT.

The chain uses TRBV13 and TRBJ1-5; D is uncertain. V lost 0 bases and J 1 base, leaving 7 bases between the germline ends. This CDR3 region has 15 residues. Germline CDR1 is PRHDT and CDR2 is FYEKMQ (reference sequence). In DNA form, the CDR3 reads TGTGCCAGCAGCTTAGGGGCCAAGAGCAATCAGCCCCAGCATTTT. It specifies CASSLGAKSNQPQHF.

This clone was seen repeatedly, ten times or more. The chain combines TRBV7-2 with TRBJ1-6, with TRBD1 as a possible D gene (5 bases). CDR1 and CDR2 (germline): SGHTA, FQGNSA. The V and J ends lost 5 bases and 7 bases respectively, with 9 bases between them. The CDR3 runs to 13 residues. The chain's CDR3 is CASSRQGNSPLHF. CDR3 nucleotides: TGTGCCAGCAGCAGGCAGGGAAATTCACCCCTCCACTTT.

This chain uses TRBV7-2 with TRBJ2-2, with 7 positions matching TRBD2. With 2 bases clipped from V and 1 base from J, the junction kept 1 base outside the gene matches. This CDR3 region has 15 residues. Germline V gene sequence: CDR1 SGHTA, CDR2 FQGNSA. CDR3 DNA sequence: TGTGCCAGCAGCTTAAGCGGGGTGAACACCGGGGAGCTGTTTTTT. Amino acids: CASSLSGVNTGELFF.

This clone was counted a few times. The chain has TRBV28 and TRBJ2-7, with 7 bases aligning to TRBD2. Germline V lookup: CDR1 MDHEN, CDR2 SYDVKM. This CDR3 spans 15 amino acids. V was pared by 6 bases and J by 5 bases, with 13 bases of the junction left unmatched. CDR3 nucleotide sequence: TGTGCCAGCAGCAGTCTGGGGGGGGGTGTAGACGAGCAGTACTTC. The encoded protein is CASSSLGGGVDEQYF.

The CDR3, as DNA: TGTGCCAGCAGCTCCCGCCAGCGTAGTACGCAGTATTTT. This gives the protein CASSSRQRSTQYF. The rearrangement joins TRBV11-3 to TRBJ2-3; D gene ambiguous. The CDR3 sequence is 13 residues long. Trimming took 4 bases from V and 8 from J, leaving 13 bases between them. Germline V CDR1 and CDR2: SGHNT, YENEEA.

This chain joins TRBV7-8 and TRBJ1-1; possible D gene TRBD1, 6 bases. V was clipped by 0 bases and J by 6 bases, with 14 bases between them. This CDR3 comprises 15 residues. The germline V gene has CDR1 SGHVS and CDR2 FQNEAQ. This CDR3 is CASSLAGGQGSEAFF. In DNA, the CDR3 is TGTGCCAGCAGCTTAGCGGGGGGGCAAGGATCTGAAGCTTTCTTT.

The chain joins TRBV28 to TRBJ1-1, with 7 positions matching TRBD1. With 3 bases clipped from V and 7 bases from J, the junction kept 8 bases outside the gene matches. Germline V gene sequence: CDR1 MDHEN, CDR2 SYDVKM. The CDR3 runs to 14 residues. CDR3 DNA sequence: TGTGCCAGCAGTTTGGGCCAGGGGGTCGATGAAGCTTTCTTT. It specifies CASSLGQGVDEAFF.

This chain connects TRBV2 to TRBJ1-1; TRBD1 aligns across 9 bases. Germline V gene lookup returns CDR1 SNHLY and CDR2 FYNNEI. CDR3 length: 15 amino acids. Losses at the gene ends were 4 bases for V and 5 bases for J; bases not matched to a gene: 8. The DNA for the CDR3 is TGTGCCAGCAGTGCTCAGACAGGGGGTGGAACTGAAGCTTTCTTT. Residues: CASSAQTGGGTEAFF. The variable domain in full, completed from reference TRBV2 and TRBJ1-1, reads EPEVTQTPSHQVTQMGQEVILRCVPISNHLYFYWYRQILGQKVEFLVSFYNNEISEKSEIFDDQFSVERPDGSNFTLKIRSTKLEDSAMYFCASSAQTGGGTEAFFGQGTRLTVV.

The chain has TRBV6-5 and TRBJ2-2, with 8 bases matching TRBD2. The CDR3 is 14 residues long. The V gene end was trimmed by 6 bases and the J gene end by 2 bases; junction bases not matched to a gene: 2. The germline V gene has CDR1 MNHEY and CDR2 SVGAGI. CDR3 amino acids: CASRGLVNTGELFF. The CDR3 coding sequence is TGTGCCAGCAGGGGACTAGTTAACACCGGGGAGCTGTTTTTT.

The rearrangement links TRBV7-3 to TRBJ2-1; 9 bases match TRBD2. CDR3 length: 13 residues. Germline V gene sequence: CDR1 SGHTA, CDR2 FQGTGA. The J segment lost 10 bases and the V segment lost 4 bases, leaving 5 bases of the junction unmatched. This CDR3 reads CASSYGSGGEQFF. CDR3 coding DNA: TGTGCCAGCAGCTACGGTAGCGGGGGAGAGCAGTTCTTC.

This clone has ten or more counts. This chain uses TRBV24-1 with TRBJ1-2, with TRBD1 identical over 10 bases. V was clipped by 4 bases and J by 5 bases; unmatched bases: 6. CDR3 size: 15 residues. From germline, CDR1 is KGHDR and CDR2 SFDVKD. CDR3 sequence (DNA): TGTGCCACCAGTGACCCTGGACAGGGGGAGTATGGCTACACCTTC. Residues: CATSDPGQGEYGYTF.

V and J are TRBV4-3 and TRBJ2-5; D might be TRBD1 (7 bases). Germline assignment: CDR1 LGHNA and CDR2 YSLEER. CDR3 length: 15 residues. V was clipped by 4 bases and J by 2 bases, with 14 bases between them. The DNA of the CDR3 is TGCGCCAGCAGCCGAAAGACAGGGACTCAAGAGACCCAGTACTTC. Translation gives CASSRKTGTQETQYF.

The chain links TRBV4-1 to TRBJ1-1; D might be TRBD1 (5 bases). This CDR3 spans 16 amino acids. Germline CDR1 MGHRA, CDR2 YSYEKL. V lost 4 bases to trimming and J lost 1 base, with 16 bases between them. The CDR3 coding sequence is TGCGCCAGCAGCCTTTCGTTGGCGGGGGGGAACACTGAAGCTTTCTTT. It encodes CASSLSLAGGNTEAFF.

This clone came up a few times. CDR3 sequence: CASRKEAGNEKLFF. The CDR3 DNA follows: TGTGCCAGTCGTAAGGAGGCGGGGAATGAAAAACTGTTTTTT. J is TRBJ1-4 and V is TRBV11-2; D is uncertain. CDR1 SGHAT and CDR2 FQNNGV come from the germline V gene. Trimming took off 9 bases at V and 5 bases at J, with 16 bases between the two ends. This CDR3 comprises 14 residues.

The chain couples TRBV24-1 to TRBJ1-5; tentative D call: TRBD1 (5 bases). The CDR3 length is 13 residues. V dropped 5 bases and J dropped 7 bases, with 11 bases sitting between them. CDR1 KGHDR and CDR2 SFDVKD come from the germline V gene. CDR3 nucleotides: TGTGCCACCAGTGGTACTCAGGGCCAGCCCCAGCATTTT. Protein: CATSGTQGQPQHF.

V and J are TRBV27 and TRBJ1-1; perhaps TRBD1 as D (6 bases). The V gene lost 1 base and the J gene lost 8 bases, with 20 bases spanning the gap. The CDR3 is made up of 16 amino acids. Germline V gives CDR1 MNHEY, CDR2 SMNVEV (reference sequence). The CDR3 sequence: CASSLLASGADREAFF. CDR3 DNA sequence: TGTGCCAGCAGTTTATTGGCCTCAGGGGCCGACCGGGAAGCTTTCTTT.

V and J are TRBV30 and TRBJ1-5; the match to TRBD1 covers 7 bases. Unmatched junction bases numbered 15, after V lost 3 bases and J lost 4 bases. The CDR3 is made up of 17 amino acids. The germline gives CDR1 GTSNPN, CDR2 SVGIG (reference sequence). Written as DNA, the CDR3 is TGTGCCTGGAGCGCCCGGGACAGAGGGGCGGGAAATCAGCCCCAGCATTTT. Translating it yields CAWSARDRGAGNQPQHF.